The source of this T cell receptor (beta chain) is a study of T cells expressing NK-cell markers (dated by TCRdb to about 2020). Study-level background: Seven to nine donors provided sorted CD3+CD56+NKG2C+, CD3+CD56+NKG2C- and CD3+CD56-NKG2C+ T-cell subsets, whose TCR beta-chain repertoires were profiled. All eight donors whose samples were sequenced were randomly selected healthy volunteers, three of them men and five women. Sequencing of the libraries produced 2 x 150 bp reads on Illumina HiSeq 2000/2500, MiSeq or NextSeq. Among the eight sequenced donors, seven were HCMV-seropositive and one was HCMV-seronegative. Study-level results and caveats: Those dominant clonotypes were again the most abundant among CD3+CD56-NKG2C+ cells in four donors, at roughly 28.3-60.1%. Whether the expanded NKG2C-expressing T cell clones were specific for HCMV antigens was left unclear. In roughly six donors, the dominant CD3+CD56+NKG2C+ clonotypes ranked among the top 10 CD8+ clonotypes, making up about 1.0-7.5% of CD8+ T cells.

About this clonotype: The antigen it binds to is not known.

From the cysteine up to the phenylalanine, the CDR3 has a length of 16 residues. This entry has no DNA. Taken from the germline V gene, the CDR1 and CDR2 loops are KGHDR and SFDVKD. The listed sequencing device is Illumina HiSeq 2000. TCR beta cDNA libraries were prepared using 5'RACE template switching, which introduced a universal primer site and unique molecular identifiers. cDNA synthesis was primed from the TCR beta constant segment, followed by two successive PCR amplification steps. As for how the authors treated the data: MIGEC handled demultiplexing of the reads and grouping by UMI, while MiTCR was used to assemble and quantify clonotypes. To remove erroneous sequences, TCR cDNA sequences were retained only when supported by two or more reads. The tcR package was used for downstream repertoire analysis, and clonotypes were matched between fractions using CDR3 nucleotide sequence together with V segment. VDJmatch was used to annotate antigen specificity against VDJdb, with one amino acid substitution allowed in CDR3. Each entry corresponds to one CDR3 protein sequence from reads that TCRdb reprocessed, and DNA is not given. TCRdb, rather than the study authors, made the V and J calls. The sample table includes 350,000 to 400,000 distinct CDR3 sequences. The ten largest account for about 10% of the sample.

To determine HCMV serostatus, a commercial ELISA kit was used to detect HCMV-specific IgG in serum. Peripheral blood mononuclear cells were isolated from blood by Ficoll density gradient centrifugation. This sequence originates from a woman aged 45-59 years in good health. Donor details come from another sample of the same person, matched by shared clones. The V and J segments used are TRBV24-1 and TRBJ2-1; the D call of TRBD1 rests on TCRdb alone, since no DNA is present to check it. The sequencing sample was made of blood T cells: a sorted CD56 or NKG2C T cell subset, CD4+ or CD8+ T cells, or bulk PBMC T cells (not recorded which). The CDR3 is CATSDSQGSSYNEQFF.